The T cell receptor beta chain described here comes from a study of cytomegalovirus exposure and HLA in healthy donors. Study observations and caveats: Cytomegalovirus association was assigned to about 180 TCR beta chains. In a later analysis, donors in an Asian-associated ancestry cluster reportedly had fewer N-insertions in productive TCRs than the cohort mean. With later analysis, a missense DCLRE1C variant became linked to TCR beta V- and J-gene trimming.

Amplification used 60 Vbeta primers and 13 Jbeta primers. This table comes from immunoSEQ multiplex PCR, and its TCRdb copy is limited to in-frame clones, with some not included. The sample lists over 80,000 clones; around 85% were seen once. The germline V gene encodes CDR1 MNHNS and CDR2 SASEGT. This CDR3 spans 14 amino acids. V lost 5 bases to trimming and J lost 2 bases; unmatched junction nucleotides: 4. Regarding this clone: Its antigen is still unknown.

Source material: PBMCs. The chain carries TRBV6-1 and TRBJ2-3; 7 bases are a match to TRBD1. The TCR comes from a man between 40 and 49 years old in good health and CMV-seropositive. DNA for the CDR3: TGTGCCAGCAGTCAGGACAGGACCACAGATACGCAGTATTTT. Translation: CASSQDRTTDTQYF.